These 16 T cell receptor beta chains were all obtained from the same sample, sequenced in a study of blood T cells in healthy people across ages. A J-beta primer mix and a sample-barcoded 5' primer were used in a second PCR of roughly 6 to 12 cycles. TCRdb itself ran the 5' RACE reads through MiXCR, one entry per CDR3 protein. In the table there are more than 500,000 distinct CDR3 sequences, about a quarter of which are singletons. This same sample was also taken into another study, of T cells of mothers and their children.

The specimen sequenced was blood. Receptor source: a boy between 2 and 15 years old in good health.

The rearrangement links TRBV3-1 to TRBJ2-1; 8 bases map to TRBD2. Unmatched junction bases numbered 18, after V lost 2 bases and J lost 6 bases. This CDR3 is built from 19 residues. Per germline, CDR1 LGHDT and CDR2 YNNKEL (reference sequence). CDR3: CASSQWPNPRGGHGNEQFF. The CDR3 coding sequence is TGTGCCAGCAGCCAATGGCCCAACCCCCGGGGGGGCCACGGCAATGAGCAGTTCTTC.

This chain connects TRBV5-5 to TRBJ1-1, with 7 bases fitting TRBD1. V trimming: 3 bases; J trimming: 0 bases; junction bases outside the gene matches: 11. CDR3 length: 17 amino acids. Germline values: CDR1 SGHKS, CDR2 YYEKEE (reference sequence). The CDR3 DNA reads as TGTGCCAGCAGCTCCGCTCAACTCGGACAGGTGAACACTGAAGCTTTCTTT. Translated, it gives CASSSAQLGQVNTEAFF.

V gene TRBV15 combines with J gene TRBJ1-5, with no clear D. The germline CDR1 and CDR2 sequences are LNHNV and YYDKDF (reference sequence). The CDR3 spans 15 residues. V was trimmed by 0 bases and J by 2 bases, leaving 8 bases between them. The CDR3 DNA follows: TGTGCCACCAGCAGAGATTCTATAGGCAATCAGCCCCAGCATTTT. Translated, it gives CATSRDSIGNQPQHF.

The genes are TRBV7-6 and TRBJ2-7; tentatively, D is TRBD2 (5 bases). V lost 0 bases, J lost 10 bases, and 16 bases lay in between. Germline V gene data show CDR1 as SGHVS and CDR2 as FNYEAQ. This CDR3 contains 14 residues. The CDR3 loop is CASSLAAEGSVQYF. CDR3 coding DNA: TGTGCCAGCAGCTTAGCAGCGGAAGGCTCGGTTCAGTACTTC.

The sample holds a few counts of this clonotype. V and J are TRBV29-1 and TRBJ2-7; D unclear. The CDR3 length is 15 residues. Trimming removed 6 bases from V and 2 bases from J, with 20 bases in between. The germline V gene has CDR1 SQVTM and CDR2 ANQGSEA. CDR3 sequence (DNA): TGCAGCGTATCTACCCCGGCTGGAACCCCCTACGAGCAGTACTTC. Translation gives CSVSTPAGTPYEQYF.

A single count supports this clonotype. The chain combines TRBV10-3 with TRBJ2-5, with D maybe TRBD2 (6 bases). Near its end, the DNA agrees better with TRBJ2-7, so the J call may be wrong. In germline, CDR1 is ENHRY, CDR2 SYGVKD. The CDR3 has 15 amino acids. The CDR3 DNA reads TGTGCCATCAGTGAGGGGGACTTGACGTCCTACGAGCAGTACTTC. It translates to CAISEGDLTSYEQYF.

This clonotype was detected a few times. With a much larger clone just one base away, this may be a read error. The CDR3 loop is CASSQMGLNAEAFF. The CDR3 region has the DNA TGTGCCAGCAGCCAAATGGGATTGAACGCTGAAGCTTTCTTT. V usage is TRBV16 and J usage is TRBJ1-1; D unclear. Germline CDR1 KGHSY, CDR2 FQNENV. There are 14 residues in the CDR3.

In its sample, this clonotype was seen a few times. The V gene is TRBV24-1, the J gene TRBJ2-4; D not resolved. The CDR3 is 14 amino acids. Trimming shortened V by 5 bases and J by 4 bases, and 11 bases separated the two germline ends. Germline CDR1 is KGHDR and CDR2 is SFDVKD. The CDR3 DNA follows: TGTGCCACCAGTGGGCGAAGGACGAAAAACATTCAGTACTTC. It specifies CATSGRRTKNIQYF.

The chain links TRBV7-9 to TRBJ2-7; tentative D call: TRBD2 (5 bases). CDR1 and CDR2 from the germline V gene are SEHNR and FQNEAQ (reference sequence). CDR3 size: 15 residues. The V end lost 4 bases, the J end lost 2 bases, and 15 bases lay between the germline ends. The CDR3 region has the DNA TGTGCCAGCAGCTCCAATGACGGGGTGACCTACGAGCAGTACTTC. Translation gives CASSSNDGVTYEQYF.

The rearrangement joins TRBV7-6 to TRBJ2-3, with no clear D. The germline V gene encodes CDR1 SGHVS and CDR2 FNYEAQ. The CDR3 sequence is 15 residues long. V was clipped by 3 bases and J by 2 bases, with 12 bases between them. The CDR3 spells CASSFNPTSTDTQYF. CDR3 bases: TGTGCCAGCAGCTTTAACCCTACGTCCACAGATACGCAGTATTTT.

Ten or more counts support this clonotype. This chain links TRBV29-1 with TRBJ2-5; D unclear. CDR3 length equals 14 residues. V was pared by 5 bases and J by 2 bases, with 15 bases between. Germline CDR1 is SQVTM and CDR2 is ANQGSEA. The CDR3 DNA is TGCAGCGTTTTGGGCAGGAGATCTCAAGAGACCCAGTACTTC. Its protein product is CSVLGRRSQETQYF.

A few counts support this clonotype. The chain's CDR3 is CASSQDGPRASGRVETQYF. The CDR3 nucleotides read TGCGCCAGCAGCCAAGATGGCCCTCGGGCTAGCGGGAGGGTAGAGACCCAGTACTTC. V and J are TRBV4-3 and TRBJ2-5, with 12 bases identical to TRBD2. The CDR3 consists of 19 residues. J was trimmed by 4 bases and V by 0 bases; bases with no gene match: 12. Germline V lookup: CDR1 LGHNA, CDR2 YSLEER.

The genes are TRBV3-1 and TRBJ2-3; the D gene is possibly TRBD2 (6 bases). Germline CDR1 is LGHDT and CDR2 is YNNKEL (reference sequence). Trimming shortened V by 0 bases and J by 7 bases, and 20 bases separated the two germline ends. This CDR3 is 17 amino acids long. CDR3 in DNA: TGTGCCAGCAGCCAAGAGGGAGGCGGTATGGACCGCAATACGCAGTATTTT. Translated, it gives CASSQEGGGMDRNTQYF.

This clonotype was seen a handful of times. The chain couples TRBV29-1 to TRBJ1-2; D not certain. V was cut by 6 bases and J by 1 base, with 9 bases left in between. This CDR3 is 12 amino acids long. Germline CDR1 SQVTM, CDR2 ANQGSEA. This CDR3 is CSVVGINYGYTF. In DNA, the CDR3 is TGCAGCGTCGTTGGTATTAACTATGGCTACACCTTC.

V gene TRBV2 combines with J gene TRBJ2-1; 7 positions agree with TRBD1. The CDR3 totals 13 residues. J gave up 4 bases and V 6 bases, and 3 bases lay outside the gene matches. Per germline, CDR1 SNHLY and CDR2 FYNNEI. This CDR3 reads CASRGDRYNEQFF. The CDR3 bases are TGTGCCAGCAGGGGGGACAGATACAATGAGCAGTTCTTC.

This clonotype was seen more than once but under ten times. The chain has TRBV6-6 and TRBJ2-5; 7 nucleotides match TRBD1. The DNA end is more similar to TRBJ2-1, so the J call may be wrong. Germline CDR1 reads MNHNY; CDR2 reads SVGAGI (reference sequence). CDR3 length: 13 residues. The CDR3 protein is CASSQTGDNEQFF. As DNA, the CDR3 is TGTGCCAGCAGTCAAACAGGGGACAATGAGCAGTTCTTC.